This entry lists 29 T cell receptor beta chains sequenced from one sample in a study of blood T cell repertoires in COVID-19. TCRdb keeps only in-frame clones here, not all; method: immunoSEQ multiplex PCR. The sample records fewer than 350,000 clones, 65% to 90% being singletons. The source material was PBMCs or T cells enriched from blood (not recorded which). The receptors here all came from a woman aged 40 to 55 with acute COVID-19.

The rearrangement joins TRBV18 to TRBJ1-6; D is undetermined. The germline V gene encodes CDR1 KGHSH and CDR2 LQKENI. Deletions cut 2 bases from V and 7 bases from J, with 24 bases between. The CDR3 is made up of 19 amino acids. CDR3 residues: CASSPLSGVAGGGNSPLHF. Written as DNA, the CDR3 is TGTGCCAGCTCACCATTGTCCGGGGTCGCTGGCGGCGGGAATTCACCCCTCCACTTT. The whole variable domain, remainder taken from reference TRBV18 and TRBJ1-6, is NAGVMQNPRHLVRRRGQEARLRCSPMKGHSHVYWYRQLPEEGLKFMVYLQKENIIDESGMPKERFSAEFPKEGPSILRIQQVVRGDSAAYFCASSPLSGVAGGGNSPLHFGNGTRLTVT.

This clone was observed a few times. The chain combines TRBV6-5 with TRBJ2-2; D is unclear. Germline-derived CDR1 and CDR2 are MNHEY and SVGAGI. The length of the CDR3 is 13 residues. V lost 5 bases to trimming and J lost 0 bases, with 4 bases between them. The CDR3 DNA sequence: TGTGCCAGCAGTCGCGCGAACACCGGGGAGCTGTTTTTT. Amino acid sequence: CASSRANTGELFF.

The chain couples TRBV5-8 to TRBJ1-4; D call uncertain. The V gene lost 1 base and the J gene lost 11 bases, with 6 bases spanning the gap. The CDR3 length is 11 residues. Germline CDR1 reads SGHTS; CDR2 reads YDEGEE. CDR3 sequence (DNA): TGTGCCAGCAGCTTGTCTAACAAACTGTTTTTT. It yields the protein CASSLSNKLFF.

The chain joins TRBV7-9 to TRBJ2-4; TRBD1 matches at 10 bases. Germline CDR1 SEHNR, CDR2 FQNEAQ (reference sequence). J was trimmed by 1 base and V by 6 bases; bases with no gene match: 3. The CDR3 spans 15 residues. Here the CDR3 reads CASRGTGVAKNIQYF. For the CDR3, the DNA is TGTGCCAGCAGAGGGACAGGGGTTGCCAAAAACATTCAGTACTTC.

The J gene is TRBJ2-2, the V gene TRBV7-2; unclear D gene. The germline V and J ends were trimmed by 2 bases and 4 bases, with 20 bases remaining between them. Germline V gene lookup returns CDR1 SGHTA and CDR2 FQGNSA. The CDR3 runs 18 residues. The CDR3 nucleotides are TGTGCCAGCAGCTTATTTCCGGGTGGTCAGAGTTTCACCGGGGAGCTGTTTTTT. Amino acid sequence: CASSLFPGGQSFTGELFF.

The DNA for the CDR3 is TGCGCCAGCACTGGTAGCGGGCCGTTCGAGCAGTACTTC. Translated: CASTGSGPFEQYF. The chain recombines TRBV5-1 with TRBJ2-7; the match to TRBD2 covers 7 bases. Germline CDR1 and CDR2: SGHRS and YFSETQ. The V gene end was trimmed by 6 bases and the J gene end by 6 bases; junction bases not matched to a gene: 9. The CDR3 has 13 residues.

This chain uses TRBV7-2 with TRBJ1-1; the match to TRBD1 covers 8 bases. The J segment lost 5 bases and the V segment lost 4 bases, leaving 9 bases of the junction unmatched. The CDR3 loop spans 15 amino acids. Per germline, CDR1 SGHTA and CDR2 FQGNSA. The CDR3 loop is CASSSYARGRTEAFF. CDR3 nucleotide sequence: TGTGCCAGCAGCTCGTATGCCAGGGGGCGAACTGAAGCTTTCTTT.

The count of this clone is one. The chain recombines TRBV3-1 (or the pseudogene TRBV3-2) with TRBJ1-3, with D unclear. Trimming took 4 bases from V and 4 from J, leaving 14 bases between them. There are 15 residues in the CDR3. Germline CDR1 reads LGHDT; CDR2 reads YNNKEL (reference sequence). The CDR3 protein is CASSRAGASGNTIYF. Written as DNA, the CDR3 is TGTGCCAGCAGCCGAGCAGGTGCTTCGGGAAACACCATATATTTT.

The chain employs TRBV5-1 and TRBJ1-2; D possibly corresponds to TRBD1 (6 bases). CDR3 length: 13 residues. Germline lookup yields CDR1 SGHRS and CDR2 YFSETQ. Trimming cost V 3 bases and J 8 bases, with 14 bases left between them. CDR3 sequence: CASSYTGRDGYTF. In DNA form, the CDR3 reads TGCGCCAGCAGCTATACAGGGCGTGACGGCTACACCTTC.

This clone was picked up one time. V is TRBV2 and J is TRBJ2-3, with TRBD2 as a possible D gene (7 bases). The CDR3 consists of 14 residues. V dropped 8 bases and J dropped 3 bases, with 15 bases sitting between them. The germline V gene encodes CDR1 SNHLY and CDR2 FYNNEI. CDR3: CASQKGGWTDTQYF. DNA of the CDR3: TGTGCCAGCCAAAAGGGGGGGTGGACAGATACGCAGTATTTT.

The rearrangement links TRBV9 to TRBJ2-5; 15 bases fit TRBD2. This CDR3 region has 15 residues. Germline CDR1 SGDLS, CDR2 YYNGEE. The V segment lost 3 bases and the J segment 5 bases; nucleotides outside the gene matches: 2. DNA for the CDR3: TGTGCCAGCAGCGATGGGACTAGCGGGGGGGAGACCCAGTACTTC. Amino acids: CASSDGTSGGETQYF.

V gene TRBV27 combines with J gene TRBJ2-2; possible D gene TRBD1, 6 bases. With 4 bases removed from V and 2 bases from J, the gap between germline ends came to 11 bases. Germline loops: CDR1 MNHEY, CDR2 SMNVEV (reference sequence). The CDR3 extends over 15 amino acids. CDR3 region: CASSSWTENTGELFF. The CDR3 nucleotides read TGTGCCAGCAGTTCTTGGACAGAAAACACCGGGGAGCTGTTTTTT.

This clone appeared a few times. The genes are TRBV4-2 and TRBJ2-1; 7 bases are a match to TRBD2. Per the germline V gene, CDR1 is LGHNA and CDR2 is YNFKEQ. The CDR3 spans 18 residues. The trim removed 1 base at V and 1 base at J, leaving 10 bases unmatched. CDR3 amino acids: CASSQVLAGEASYNEQFF. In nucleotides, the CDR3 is TGTGCCAGCAGCCAAGTTCTGGCGGGAGAGGCGTCCTACAATGAGCAGTTCTTC.

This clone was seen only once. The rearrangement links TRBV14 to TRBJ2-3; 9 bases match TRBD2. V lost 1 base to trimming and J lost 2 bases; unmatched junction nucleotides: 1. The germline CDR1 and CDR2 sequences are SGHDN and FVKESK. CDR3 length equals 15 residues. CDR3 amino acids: CASSQGGGATDTQYF. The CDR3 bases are TGTGCCAGCAGCCAAGGCGGGGGGGCCACAGATACGCAGTATTTT.

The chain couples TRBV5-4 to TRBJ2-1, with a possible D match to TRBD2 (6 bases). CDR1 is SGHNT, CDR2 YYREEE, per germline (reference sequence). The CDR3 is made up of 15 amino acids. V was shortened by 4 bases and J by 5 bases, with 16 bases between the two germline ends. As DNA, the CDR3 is TGTGCCAGCAGCGGAACGGGACTCCCCAACAATGAGCAGTTCTTC. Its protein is CASSGTGLPNNEQFF.

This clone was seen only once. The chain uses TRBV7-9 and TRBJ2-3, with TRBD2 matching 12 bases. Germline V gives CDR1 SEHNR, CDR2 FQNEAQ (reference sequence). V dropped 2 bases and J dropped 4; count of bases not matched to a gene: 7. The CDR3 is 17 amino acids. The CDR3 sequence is CASSLYRLAGGSDTQYF. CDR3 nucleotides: TGTGCCAGCAGCTTATACCGGCTAGCGGGAGGGTCAGATACGCAGTATTTT.

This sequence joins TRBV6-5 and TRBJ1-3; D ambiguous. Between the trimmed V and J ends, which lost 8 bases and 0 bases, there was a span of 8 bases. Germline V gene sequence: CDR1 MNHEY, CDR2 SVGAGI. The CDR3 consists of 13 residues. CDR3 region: CASQRDSGNTIYF. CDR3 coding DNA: TGTGCCAGCCAACGGGACTCTGGAAACACCATATATTTT.

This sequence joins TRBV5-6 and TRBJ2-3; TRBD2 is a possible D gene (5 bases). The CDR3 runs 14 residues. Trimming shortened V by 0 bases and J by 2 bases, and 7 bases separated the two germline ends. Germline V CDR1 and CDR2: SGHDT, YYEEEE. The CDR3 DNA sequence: TGTGCCAGCAGCTTGGGACTATTCACAGATACGCAGTATTTT. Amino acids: CASSLGLFTDTQYF.

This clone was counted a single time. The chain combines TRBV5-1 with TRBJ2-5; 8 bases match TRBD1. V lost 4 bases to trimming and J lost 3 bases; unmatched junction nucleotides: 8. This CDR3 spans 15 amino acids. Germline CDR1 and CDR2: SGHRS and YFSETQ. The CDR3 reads CASSLGTGGKETQYF. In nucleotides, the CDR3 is TGCGCCAGCAGCCTAGGGACAGGAGGGAAAGAGACCCAGTACTTC.

DNA for the CDR3: TGTGCCAGCAGTTCTACAGGTCGGGTGAGCGAGCAGTACTTC. This gives the protein CASSSTGRVSEQYF. The chain couples TRBV6-5 to TRBJ2-7, with D perhaps matching TRBD1 (5 bases). With 4 bases removed from V and 6 bases from J, the gap between germline ends came to 16 bases. CDR1 MNHEY and CDR2 SVGAGI come from the germline V gene. The CDR3 extends over 14 amino acids.

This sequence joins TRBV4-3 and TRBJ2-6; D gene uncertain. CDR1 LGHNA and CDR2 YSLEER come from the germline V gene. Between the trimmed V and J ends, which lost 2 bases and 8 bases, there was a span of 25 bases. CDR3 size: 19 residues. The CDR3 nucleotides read TGCGCCAGCAGCCAACCCTACGGAGTTCCCGACCCGCCAACCAACGTCCTGACTTTC. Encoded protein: CASSQPYGVPDPPTNVLTF.

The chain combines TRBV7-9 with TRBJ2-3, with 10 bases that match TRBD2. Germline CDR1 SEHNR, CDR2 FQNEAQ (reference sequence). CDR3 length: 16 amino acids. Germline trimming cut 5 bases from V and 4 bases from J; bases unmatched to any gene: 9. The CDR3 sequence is CASSLTSGKGADTQYF. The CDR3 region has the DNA TGTGCCAGCAGCCTAACTAGCGGGAAAGGGGCAGATACGCAGTATTTT.

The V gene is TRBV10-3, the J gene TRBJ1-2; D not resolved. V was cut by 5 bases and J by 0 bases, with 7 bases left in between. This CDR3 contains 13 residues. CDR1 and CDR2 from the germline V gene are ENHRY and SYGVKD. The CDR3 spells CAISPGTNYGYTF. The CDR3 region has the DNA TGTGCCATCAGTCCCGGGACTAACTATGGCTACACCTTC.

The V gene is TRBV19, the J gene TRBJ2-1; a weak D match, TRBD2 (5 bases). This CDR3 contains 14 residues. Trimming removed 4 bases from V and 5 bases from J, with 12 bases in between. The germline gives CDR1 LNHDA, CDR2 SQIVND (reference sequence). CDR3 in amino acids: CASSSSPRDNEQFF. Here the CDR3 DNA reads TGTGCCAGTAGTAGTAGTCCGAGGGACAATGAGCAGTTCTTC.

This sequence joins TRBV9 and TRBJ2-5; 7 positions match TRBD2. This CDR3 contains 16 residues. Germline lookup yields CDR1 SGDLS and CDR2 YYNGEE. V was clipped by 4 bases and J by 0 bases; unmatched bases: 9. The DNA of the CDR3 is TGTGCCAGCAGCTCTCGACGGGAGGCGTACCAAGAGACCCAGTACTTC. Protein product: CASSSRREAYQETQYF.

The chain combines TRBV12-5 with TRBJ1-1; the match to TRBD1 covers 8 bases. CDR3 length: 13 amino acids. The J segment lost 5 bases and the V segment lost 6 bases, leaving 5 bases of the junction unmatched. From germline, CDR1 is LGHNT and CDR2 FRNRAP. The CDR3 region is CASGKQGETEAFF. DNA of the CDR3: TGTGCTAGTGGGAAACAGGGGGAAACTGAAGCTTTCTTT.

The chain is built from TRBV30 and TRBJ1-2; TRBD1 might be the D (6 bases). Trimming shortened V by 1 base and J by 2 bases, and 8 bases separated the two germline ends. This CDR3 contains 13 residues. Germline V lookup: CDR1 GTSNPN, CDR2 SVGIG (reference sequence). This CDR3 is CAWSDRENYGYTF. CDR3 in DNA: TGTGCCTGGAGTGACAGGGAAAACTATGGCTACACCTTC.

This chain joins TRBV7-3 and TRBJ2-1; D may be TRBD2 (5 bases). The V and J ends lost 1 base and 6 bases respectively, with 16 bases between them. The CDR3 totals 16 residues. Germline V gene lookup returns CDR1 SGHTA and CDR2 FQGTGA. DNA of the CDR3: TGTGCCAGCAGCTTAATGCCTATGGACTCTGGCAATGAGCAGTTCTTC. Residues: CASSLMPMDSGNEQFF.

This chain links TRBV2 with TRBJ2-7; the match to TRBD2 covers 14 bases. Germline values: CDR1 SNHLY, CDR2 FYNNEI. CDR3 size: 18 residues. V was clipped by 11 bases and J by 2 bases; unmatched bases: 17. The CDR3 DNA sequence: TGTGCCTCCACTAGAGGGACTAGCGGGGGTAAGGGCACCTACGAGCAGTACTTC. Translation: CASTRGTSGGKGTYEQYF.